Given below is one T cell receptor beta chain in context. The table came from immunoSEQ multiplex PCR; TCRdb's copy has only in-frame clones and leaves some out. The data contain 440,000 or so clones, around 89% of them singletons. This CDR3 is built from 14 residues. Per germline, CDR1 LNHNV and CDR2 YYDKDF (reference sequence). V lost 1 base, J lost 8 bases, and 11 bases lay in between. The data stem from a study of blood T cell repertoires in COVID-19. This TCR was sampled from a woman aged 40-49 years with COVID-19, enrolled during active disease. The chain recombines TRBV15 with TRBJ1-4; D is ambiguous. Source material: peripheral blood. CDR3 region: CATSRGDTTEKLFF. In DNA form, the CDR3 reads TGTGCCACCAGCAGAGGTGACACCACCGAAAAACTGTTTTTT.